This T cell receptor beta chain originates from a study of T-cell memory formation after mild COVID-19. Details on this clonotype: The junction shows a germline mismatch at one end, possibly a read error.

5'RACE primed at constant segments yielded TCR alpha and TCR beta cDNA libraries bearing sample barcodes and UMIs. TCRdb ran MiXCR on the 5' RACE reads and lists one entry per CDR3 protein. The data contain hundreds of thousands of distinct CDR3 sequences, 20% to 30% of them seen just once; the ten biggest clones take up roughly an eighth. The CDR3 consists of 16 residues. The TCR sequence derives from an adult woman who had mild COVID-19 (a few samples of this study predate the infection). Cell type and time point are not known. Sequences were obtained from PBMCs or a T cell subset sorted from them (not recorded which). V is TRBV12-3 or TRBV12-4 and J is TRBJ2-5, with no clear D. The CDR3: CSSSLIPRQALETQYF. DNA of the CDR3: TGTTCCAGCAGTTTAATACCCCGTCAGGCCCTGGAGACCCAGTACTTC.